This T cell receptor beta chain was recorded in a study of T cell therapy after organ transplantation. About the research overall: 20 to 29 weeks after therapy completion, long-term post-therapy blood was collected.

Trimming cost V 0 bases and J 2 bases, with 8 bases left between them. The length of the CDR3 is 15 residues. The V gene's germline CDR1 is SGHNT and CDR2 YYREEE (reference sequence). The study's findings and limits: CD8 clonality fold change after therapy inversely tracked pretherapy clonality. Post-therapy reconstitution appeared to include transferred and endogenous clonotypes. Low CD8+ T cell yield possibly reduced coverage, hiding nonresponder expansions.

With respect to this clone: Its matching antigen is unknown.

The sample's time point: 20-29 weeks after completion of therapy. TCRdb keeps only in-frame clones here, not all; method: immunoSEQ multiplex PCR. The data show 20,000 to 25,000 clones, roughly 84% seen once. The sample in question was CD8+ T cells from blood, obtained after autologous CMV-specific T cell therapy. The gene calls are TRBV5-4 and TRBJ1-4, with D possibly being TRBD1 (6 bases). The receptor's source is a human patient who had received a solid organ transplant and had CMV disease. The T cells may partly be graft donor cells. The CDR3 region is CASSLGGRTNEKLFF. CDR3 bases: TGTGCCAGCAGCTTGGGGGGGCGGACTAATGAAAAACTGTTTTTT.